This T cell receptor beta chain stems from a study of blood T cell repertoires in COVID-19. V shed 3 bases and J shed 4 bases, with 7 bases lying between them. CDR1 SGHAT and CDR2 FQNNGV come from the germline V gene. CDR3 length equals 13 residues. Produced via immunoSEQ multiplex PCR; TCRdb's table is partial and in-frame only. The sample consists of 91,000 or so clones, about 90% of them appearing once. This chain connects TRBV11-2 to TRBJ1-5; D uncertain. The sequenced material came from peripheral blood. This TCR derives from a woman aged 50 to 60 in a cohort sampled during active COVID-19. The CDR3 region has the DNA TGTGCCAGCAGCTTGTCCCAAAATCAGCCCCAGCATTTT. Residues: CASSLSQNQPQHF.